This TCR beta chain was documented in a study of cytotoxic CD8 clonotypes in ibrutinib-treated CLL. Regarding this clone: One junction end disagrees with the germline gene, perhaps due to a read error.

Produced via immunoSEQ multiplex PCR; TCRdb's table is partial and in-frame only. Counted here are roughly 250,000 clones, 70% occurring once; the ten biggest clones make up 15%. Sequencing was performed on PBMCs, taken after 24 months of ibrutinib treatment. This TCR came from a human donor with chronic lymphocytic leukemia.

The CDR3 is CASSYEGGQGENF. CDR3 DNA sequence: TGTGCCAGCAGCTACGAGGGAGGACAGGGGGAGAACTTC. This rearrangement joins TRBV7-2 to TRBJ2-5, with 10 bases that match TRBD1. The CDR3 contains 13 residues. Germline V lookup: CDR1 SGHTA, CDR2 FQGNSA.